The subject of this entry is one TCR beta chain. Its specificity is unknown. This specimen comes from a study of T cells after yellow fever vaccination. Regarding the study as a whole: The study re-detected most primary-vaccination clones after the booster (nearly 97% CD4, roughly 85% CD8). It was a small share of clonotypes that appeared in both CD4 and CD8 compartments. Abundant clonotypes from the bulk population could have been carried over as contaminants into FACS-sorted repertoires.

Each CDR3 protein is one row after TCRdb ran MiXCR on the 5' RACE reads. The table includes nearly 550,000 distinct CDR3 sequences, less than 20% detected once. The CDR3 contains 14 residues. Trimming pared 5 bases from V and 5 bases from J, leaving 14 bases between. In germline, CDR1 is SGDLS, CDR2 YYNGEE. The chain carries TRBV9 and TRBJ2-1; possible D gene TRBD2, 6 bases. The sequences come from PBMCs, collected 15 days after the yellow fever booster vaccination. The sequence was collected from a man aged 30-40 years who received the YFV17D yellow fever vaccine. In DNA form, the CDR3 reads TGTGCCAGCAGTGTTAGCGGAATAGACAATGAGCAGTTCTTC. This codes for CASSVSGIDNEQFF.